This TCR beta chain is drawn from a study of shared clonotypes between healthy human individuals. This CDR3 is built from 13 residues. Deletions cut 1 base from V and 5 bases from J, with 5 bases between. CDR1 SGHNT and CDR2 YENEEA come from the germline V gene. Assay used: immunoSEQ multiplex PCR; TCRdb lists only in-frame clones, some missing. Of roughly 1,600,000 clones in the sample, approximately 98.5% were seen once. The sequence derives from a man aged 30 to 45 in good health. The sequencing sample was made of naive CD4+ T cells sorted from blood. Subset indicated: CD45RA+ positively selected. This chain links TRBV11-3 with TRBJ2-2; no definite D call. The CDR3 DNA sequence: TGTGCCAGCAGCTTAGCACGTACCGGGGAGCTGTTTTTT. Translated: CASSLARTGELFF.